A selection of T cell receptor beta chains follows, all from one sample in a study of metastatic and nonmetastatic thyroid tumors. TCRdb recomputed clones from the PCR reads via MiXCR. The data contain about 39,000 clones, more than 15% of them singletons. The source material was blood. These receptors were collected from a female donor with papillary thyroid cancer or a benign thyroid nodule (not recorded which). Some clones in this sample may be carry-over from other donors' samples. CDR3s include the opening cysteine and the closing phenylalanine or tryptophan. Each record gives: D gene, V gene, clone size, J gene, CDR3 DNA, CDR3 protein. D genes are given only for firm matches. Expanded clones are given a class, and other clones once, few, many or no size at all.

D: .; V: TRBV20-1; size: medium-sized; J: TRBJ2-7; DNA: TGCAGTGCTAGACAAGTACAGGAGCTGGTGCAGTACTTC; CDR3: CSARQVQELVQYF
D: .; V: TRBV9; size: .; J: TRBJ2-1; DNA: TGTGCCAGCAGCCCTAGAGAAGGGCTAAACAATGAGCAGTTCTTC; CDR3: CASSPREGLNNEQFF
D: .; V: TRBV6-6; size: medium-sized; J: TRBJ2-7; DNA: TGTGCCAGCAGTTACTCGACGGACTTCTACGAGCAGTACTTC; CDR3: CASSYSTDFYEQYF
D: TRBD2; V: TRBV24-1; size: .; J: TRBJ2-3; DNA: TGTGCCACCAGTGATCCGAAGCGGGAGCGACTCCCATATACGCAGTATTTT; CDR3: CATSDPKRERLPYTQYF
D: .; V: TRBV7-3; size: .; J: TRBJ2-1; DNA: TGTGCCAGCAGCTTAATCGGGGAGGCCCCCTACAATGAGCAGTTCTTC; CDR3: CASSLIGEAPYNEQFF
D: .; V: TRBV11-3; size: .; J: TRBJ1-5; DNA: TGTGCCAGCAGCCCGCCCCCCTATAGCAATCAGCCCCAGCATTTT; CDR3: CASSPPPYSNQPQHF
D: .; V: TRBV27; size: few; J: TRBJ2-7; DNA: TGTGCCAGCAGTTCGGGGGCAGGTGCGGGGGCGATTCACTACGAGCAGTACTTC; CDR3: CASSSGAGAGAIHYEQYF
D: .; V: TRBV10-3; size: .; J: TRBJ1-5; DNA: TGTGCCATCAGTAAGTCCAGCGGGACTAGCAATCAGCCCCAGCATTTT; CDR3: CAISKSSGTSNQPQHF
D: .; V: TRBV7-3; size: .; J: TRBJ2-3; DNA: TGTGCCAGCACCTTTGCGGGATCCCCCACAGATACGCAGTATTTT; CDR3: CASTFAGSPTDTQYF
D: TRBD1; V: TRBV19; size: medium-sized; J: TRBJ2-7; DNA: TGTGCCAGTAGAACGACCGGGACAGGCCCTTACGAGCAGTACTTC; CDR3: CASRTTGTGPYEQYF
D: .; V: TRBV20-1; size: .; J: TRBJ2-7; DNA: TGCAGTGCTATAGATCGGGCGGCGGGACTCCTGAGCGAGCAGTACTTC; CDR3: CSAIDRAAGLLSEQYF
D: TRBD2; V: TRBV20-1; size: many; J: TRBJ2-3; DNA: TGCAGTGCTATCGGGGCTGGGAGGAAAGCGGGAGGGCCGACAGATACGCAGTATTTT; CDR3: CSAIGAGRKAGGPTDTQYF
D: TRBD1; V: TRBV15; size: many; J: TRBJ2-5; DNA: TGTGCCACCAGCCCGGAAAGGGGGCTAGAGACCCAGTACTTC; CDR3: CATSPERGLETQYF
D: .; V: TRBV5-6; size: .; J: TRBJ2-5; DNA: TGTGCCAGCAGCTCCGGACTATATGGCGAGACCCAGTACTTC; CDR3: CASSSGLYGETQYF
D: .; V: TRBV5-1; size: many; J: TRBJ1-4; DNA: TGCGCCAGCAGCTTGGGGGAAAAACTGTTTTTT; CDR3: CASSLGEKLFF
D: .; V: TRBV10-3; size: few; J: TRBJ1-1; DNA: TGTGCCATCAACCCCGCAGTCGGGTCCACTGAAGCTTTCTTT; CDR3: CAINPAVGSTEAFF
D: TRBD2; V: TRBV4-2; size: many; J: TRBJ2-3; DNA: TGTGCCAGCAGCCAAATACTAGCGGGAGGTGGGTCCGGCACAGATACGCAGTATTTT; CDR3: CASSQILAGGGSGTDTQYF
D: .; V: TRBV28; size: many; J: TRBJ2-5; DNA: TGTGCCAGCAGACCGGGGACTGAAAAAGAGACCCAGTACTTC; CDR3: CASRPGTEKETQYF
D: .; V: TRBV6-1; size: .; J: TRBJ1-6; DNA: TGTGCCAGCAGTCGCCCCCGAGTGGTTCGGAATTCACCCCTCCACTTT; CDR3: CASSRPRVVRNSPLHF
D: .; V: TRBV6-4; size: many; J: TRBJ2-1; DNA: TGTGCCAGCAGTGACTCGGGGGACATCAATGAGCAGTTCTTC; CDR3: CASSDSGDINEQFF
D: TRBD1; V: TRBV27; size: medium-sized; J: TRBJ2-7; DNA: TGTGCCAGCTCCTCCGGGACAGAAAACTACGAGCAGTACTTC; CDR3: CASSSGTENYEQYF
D: .; V: TRBV7-3; size: .; J: TRBJ2-1; DNA: TGTGCCAGCAGCTTAATTGGAGGGGTCTCCTACAATGATCAGTTCTTC; CDR3: CASSLIGGVSYNDQFF
D: .; V: TRBV29-1; size: many; J: TRBJ1-1; DNA: TGCAGCGTTGAGGCTCCGATTGAGTGGGGGAACACTGAAGCTTTCTTT; CDR3: CSVEAPIEWGNTEAFF
D: .; V: TRBV6-2/TRBV6-3; size: few; J: TRBJ1-5; DNA: TGTGCCAGCAGTTACTCGACGCTCCTTAGCAATCAGCCCCAGCATTTT; CDR3: CASSYSTLLSNQPQHF
D: .; V: TRBV20-1; size: many; J: TRBJ2-7; DNA: TGCAGTGCTATCAACGGGGAGGCCACCTCCTACGAGCAGTACTTC; CDR3: CSAINGEATSYEQYF
D: .; V: TRBV7-8; size: many; J: TRBJ2-5; DNA: TGTGCCAGCAGCTTAAAGAGGATGGCTAGGGAGACCCAGTACTTC; CDR3: CASSLKRMARETQYF
D: .; V: TRBV6-1; size: few; J: TRBJ2-3; DNA: TGTGCCAGCAGTGACCTTCCTGGGACATGGCACCCAGATACGCAGTATTTT; CDR3: CASSDLPGTWHPDTQYF
D: .; V: TRBV5-1; size: once; J: TRBJ2-1; DNA: TGCGCCAGCAGCATAACGGGGACCCCATTATATGATCAGTTCTTC; CDR3: CASSITGTPLYDQFF
D: .; V: TRBV13; size: many; J: TRBJ1-2; DNA: TGTGCCAGCCGCCTACAGGTCCTCTATGGCTACACCTTC; CDR3: CASRLQVLYGYTF
D: .; V: TRBV24-1; size: few; J: TRBJ2-6; DNA: TGTGCCACCAGTGATTCAGGGTCTGGGGCCAACGTCCTGACTTTC; CDR3: CATSDSGSGANVLTF
D: TRBD1; V: TRBV18; size: many; J: TRBJ2-7; DNA: TGTGCCAGCTCACCAGGGACAGGGGTTTCCTACGAGCAGTACTTC; CDR3: CASSPGTGVSYEQYF
D: TRBD2; V: TRBV3-1; size: many; J: TRBJ2-3; DNA: TGTGCCAGCAGCAACCGACTAGCGAGCACAGATACGCAGTATTTT; CDR3: CASSNRLASTDTQYF
D: .; V: TRBV5-1; size: .; J: TRBJ2-1; DNA: TGCGCCAGCAGCTTGGCCTTTACAGGGTGTCCCGATGAGCAGTTCTTC; CDR3: CASSLAFTGCPDEQFF
D: .; V: TRBV29-1; size: many; J: TRBJ1-4; DNA: TGCAGCGTAGTACAGGTTGGGGGTCGAAAACTGTTTTTT; CDR3: CSVVQVGGRKLFF
D: TRBD2; V: TRBV4-1; size: .; J: TRBJ2-7; DNA: TGCGCCAGCAGCCAAGTGGGGGAGCGGGACCTCTACGAGCAGTACTTC; CDR3: CASSQVGERDLYEQYF
D: .; V: TRBV11-2; size: many; J: TRBJ2-4; DNA: TGTGCCAGCAGCCATGGTCGCGGCCGGGTAGGAGCCAAAAACATTCAGTACTTC; CDR3: CASSHGRGRVGAKNIQYF
D: .; V: TRBV6-2/TRBV6-3; size: .; J: TRBJ2-1; DNA: TGTGCCAGCAGTTATCGGGACACCAGCTCCTACAATGAGCAGTTCTTC; CDR3: CASSYRDTSSYNEQFF
D: TRBD2; V: TRBV6-4; size: few; J: TRBJ2-1; DNA: TGTGCCAGCAGTGAAGTAGCGGGAGGGCACAATGAGCAGTTCTTC; CDR3: CASSEVAGGHNEQFF
D: .; V: TRBV12-3/TRBV12-4; size: many; J: TRBJ2-3; DNA: TGTGCCAGCAGAGGCAGGGCTACAGATACGCAGTATTTT; CDR3: CASRGRATDTQYF
D: .; V: TRBV4-1; size: many; J: TRBJ1-5; DNA: TGCGCCAGCAGCCACCCACTCCAGGGTAGCAATCAGCCCCAGCATTTT; CDR3: CASSHPLQGSNQPQHF
D: .; V: TRBV25-1; size: many; J: TRBJ2-2; DNA: TGTGCCAGCAGTGAAAATCAAGCGCACACCGGGGAGCTGTTTTTT; CDR3: CASSENQAHTGELFF
D: .; V: TRBV9; size: many; J: TRBJ2-1; DNA: TGTGCCAGCAGCGTAGACGGGAGTTTGTACAATGAGCAGTTCTTC; CDR3: CASSVDGSLYNEQFF
D: .; V: TRBV19; size: few; J: TRBJ1-6; DNA: TGTGCCAGTAGTATATCATTGGTGACTAATTCACCCCTCCACTTT; CDR3: CASSISLVTNSPLHF
D: .; V: TRBV7-2; size: many; J: TRBJ2-1; DNA: TGTGCCAGCAGCGTACAGAGGAATGAGCAGTTCTTC; CDR3: CASSVQRNEQFF
D: .; V: TRBV6-2/TRBV6-3; size: .; J: TRBJ1-1; DNA: TGTGCCAGCAGTTACCCTCCCTGGGGCGCGGGTGCCACTGAAGCTTTCTTT; CDR3: CASSYPPWGAGATEAFF
D: .; V: TRBV28; size: medium-sized; J: TRBJ2-7; DNA: TGTGCCAGCAGTTTACTCCGGCGCGTCGAGCAGTACTTC; CDR3: CASSLLRRVEQYF
D: .; V: TRBV28; size: few; J: TRBJ1-5; DNA: TGTGCCAGCAGTTCGATGTTCACCCGGAGGCATTTT; CDR3: CASSSMFTRRHF
D: .; V: TRBV19; size: many; J: TRBJ1-4; DNA: TGTGTCAGTAGTTCAGCCGAGACAGCTGATGAAAAACTGTTTTTT; CDR3: CVSSSAETADEKLFF
D: TRBD1; V: TRBV12-3/TRBV12-4; size: once; J: TRBJ2-3; DNA: TGTGCCAGCAGTTTAGACCCTCCAACAGGGGCTCCCAGCACAGATACGCAGTATTTT; CDR3: CASSLDPPTGAPSTDTQYF
D: .; V: TRBV25-1; size: many; J: TRBJ1-2; DNA: TGTGCCAGCAGTGAGCTTGGGGGGGATGGCTACACCTTC; CDR3: CASSELGGDGYTF